The sequence of this T cell receptor (beta chain) was determined in a study of CD8+ T cells in alopecia areata. Overall study context: Patients in the treated group were given tofacitinib by mouth, 5 to 10 mg twice a day. General observations from the study: Mice gave a clearer picture of TCR sharing than patients did, possibly for HLA-related reasons.

Remarks on this clone: Antigen specificity is unknown.

The V end lost 0 bases, the J end lost 7 bases, and 17 bases lay between the germline ends. This CDR3 region has 15 residues. Germline V gives CDR1 SGHRS, CDR2 YFSETQ. Extraction and reverse transcription of RNA yielded cDNA as the sequencing template. TCRdb's table, derived via immunoSEQ multiplex PCR, lists solely in-frame clones and lacks some. Among about 190,000 clones, approximately 56% were seen once, and the ten largest hold about 0.65%. Treatment described: oral pan-JAK inhibitor, 5-10 mg twice daily. Starting from PBMCs, sorting isolated CD4+ and CD8+ T cells. The clonotype was recovered from a human donor with alopecia areata. This chain joins TRBV5-1 and TRBJ2-7; D gene uncertain. Sequenced here: CD4+ T cells sorted from blood, sampled at week 4, from a patient treated with tofacitinib. This CDR3 is CASSLGPEDSREQYF. For the CDR3, the DNA is TGCGCCAGCAGCTTGGGTCCAGAAGACTCGAGGGAGCAGTACTTC.